This TCR beta chain appears in the sequencing data of a study of T cell changes during pregnancy in multiple sclerosis. The V and J ends lost 5 bases and 2 bases, in that order; junction bases with no gene match: 4. The CDR3 has 15 residues. The germline V gene encodes CDR1 SNHLY and CDR2 FYNNEI. TCRdb keeps only in-frame clones here, not all; method: immunoSEQ multiplex PCR. Of tens of thousands of clones listed, about 89% are singletons. The chain has TRBV2 and TRBJ1-5; TRBD1 matches at 9 bases. The source of this sequence is a female donor in good health, enrolled as a control in a pregnancy study. Sample: peripheral blood, taken in the first trimester of pregnancy. CDR3 amino acids: CASSPDRGGNQPQHF. CDR3 nucleotide sequence: TGTGCCAGCAGTCCGGACAGGGGTGGCAATCAGCCCCAGCATTTT. Combining the CDR3 with reference TRBV2 and TRBJ1-5 gives the whole variable domain EPEVTQTPSHQVTQMGQEVILRCVPISNHLYFYWYRQILGQKVEFLVSFYNNEISEKSEIFDDQFSVERPDGSNFTLKIRSTKLEDSAMYFCASSPDRGGNQPQHFGDGTRLSIL.